The 13 T cell receptor beta chains reported below all come from one sample, sequenced in a study of shared clonotypes between healthy human individuals. Repertoires were generated with immunoSEQ multiplex PCR, while TCRdb's copy carries only in-frame clones and drops some. This sample has roughly 2,300,000 clones, with 80% to 95% found just once. Input material: naive CD4+ T cells from PBMCs. The subset here: CD45RA+ positively selected. These receptors were taken from a man younger than 35 in good health. Some clones in this sample may be carry-over from other donors' samples.

The V gene is TRBV28, the J gene TRBJ2-7, with a weak D call TRBD1 (6 bases). Deletions cut 1 base from V and 8 bases from J, with 9 bases between. From germline, CDR1 is MDHEN and CDR2 SYDVKM. The CDR3 is 12 residues long. CDR3 DNA: TGTGCCAGCAGTTTATCCGACAGGCAGCAGTACTTC. This codes for CASSLSDRQQYF.

The V call is TRBV4-3, the J call TRBJ2-3; 10 positions agree with TRBD1. The CDR3 spans 16 residues. V was pared by 4 bases and J by 1 base, with 5 bases of the junction left unmatched. Germline CDR1 reads LGHNA; CDR2 reads YSLEER. In nucleotides, the CDR3 is TGCGCCAGCAGCCCCAGACAGGGGGCTGGCACAGATACGCAGTATTTT. Its protein product is CASSPRQGAGTDTQYF.

The chain links TRBV7-8 to TRBJ2-7; D not resolved. This CDR3 has 15 residues. Trimming took off 4 bases at V and 0 bases at J, with 13 bases between the two ends. Per the germline V gene, CDR1 is SGHVS and CDR2 is FQNEAQ. CDR3 DNA: TGTGCCAGCAGCTCAATGACGCTTGCCTCCTACGAGCAGTACTTC. It yields the protein CASSSMTLASYEQYF.

Turning to this clone: Other DNA sequences from this sample encode an identical CDR3 as well. J is TRBJ2-5 and V is TRBV5-1, with a weak D call TRBD1 (5 bases). CDR1 and CDR2 (germline): SGHRS, YFSETQ. Trimming left V 0 bases short and J 2 bases short, with 8 bases between. The CDR3 is 14 amino acids. The CDR3 DNA is TGCGCCAGCAGCTTGGTGACAGCACAAGAGACCCAGTACTTC. Translation gives CASSLVTAQETQYF.

With respect to this clone: This sample also contains other DNA sequences that code for the same CDR3. V and J are TRBV11-3 and TRBJ2-2; D not certain. Germline CDR1 and CDR2: SGHNT and YENEEA. The V and J ends lost 3 bases and 4 bases respectively, with 6 bases between them. The CDR3 sequence is 13 residues long. The DNA for the CDR3 is TGTGCCAGCAGCTTGGGTGGCACCGGGGAGCTGTTTTTT. Protein product: CASSLGGTGELFF.

The V and J genes are TRBV7-9 and TRBJ2-1; D is possibly TRBD2 (7 bases). From germline, CDR1 is SEHNR and CDR2 FQNEAQ (reference sequence). There are 15 residues in the CDR3. Between the trimmed V and J ends, which lost 5 bases and 5 bases, there was a span of 16 bases. This chain's CDR3 is CASSPKGGGNNEQFF. In DNA, the CDR3 is TGTGCCAGCAGCCCAAAAGGGGGGGGGAACAATGAGCAGTTCTTC.

This chain joins TRBV6-5 and TRBJ1-1, with no clear D. The CDR3 loop spans 15 amino acids. V was trimmed by 6 bases and J by 0 bases, leaving 14 bases between them. In germline, CDR1 is MNHEY, CDR2 SVGAGI. The CDR3 is CASSYPVGMNTEAFF. The CDR3 DNA follows: TGTGCCAGCAGCTACCCGGTGGGGATGAACACTGAAGCTTTCTTT.

The rearrangement links TRBV28 to TRBJ1-5; the D is unclear. Trimming took off 7 bases at V and 4 bases at J, with 11 bases between the two ends. CDR1 is MDHEN and CDR2 is SYDVKM in the germline V gene. The CDR3 is made up of 13 amino acids. The CDR3 DNA follows: TGTGCCAGCACCCCGACCAGGAATCAGCCCCAGCATTTT. Translation: CASTPTRNQPQHF.

V and J are TRBV20-1 and TRBJ2-1; D tentatively fits TRBD1 or TRBD2 (5 bases each). This CDR3 comprises 11 residues. The ends were cut back, 6 bases at V and 15 bases at J, with 18 bases in the middle. CDR1 is DFQATT and CDR2 is SNEGSKA in the germline V gene (reference sequence). The CDR3 DNA reads TGCAGTGCCAAGCCGGGGCTCATGGTGTTCTTC. As protein: CSAKPGLMVFF.

This chain connects TRBV2 to TRBJ2-2; possibly TRBD2 for D (5 bases). Germline V gene data show CDR1 as SNHLY and CDR2 as FYNNEI. V lost 2 bases, J lost 6 bases, and 10 bases lay in between. This CDR3 is built from 14 residues. The CDR3 protein is CASSERGSAGELFF. CDR3 coding DNA: TGTGCCAGCAGTGAACGGGGTTCGGCCGGGGAGCTGTTTTTT.

The chain carries TRBV19 and TRBJ2-6, with TRBD1 identical over 7 bases. The germline V gene encodes CDR1 LNHDA and CDR2 SQIVND (reference sequence). This CDR3 is 19 amino acids long. After removal of 6 bases from V and 0 bases from J, the junction contained 14 bases not matched to a gene. The CDR3 coding sequence is TGTGCCAGTAGCAGTTACAGGGGCTCCCTTATCTCTGGGGCCAACGTCCTGACTTTC. Translating gives CASSSYRGSLISGANVLTF. Full variable domain (outside the CDR3, taken from reference TRBV19 and TRBJ2-6): DGGITQSPKYLFRKEGQNVTLSCEQNLNHDAMYWYRQDPGQGLRLIYYSQIVNDFQKGDIAEGYSVSREKKESFPLTVTSAQKNPTAFYLCASSSYRGSLISGANVLTFGAGSRLTVL.

A word on this clone: The same CDR3 is also encoded by other DNA sequences in this sample. The V call is TRBV28, the J call TRBJ2-6; perhaps TRBD2 as D (5 bases). Germline values: CDR1 MDHEN, CDR2 SYDVKM. The CDR3 loop spans 15 amino acids. The V end was cut by 2 bases, the J end by 0 bases, with 5 bases between. For the CDR3, the DNA is TGTGCCAGCAGTTTAAGCGGCTCTGGGGCCAACGTCCTGACTTTC. Translation: CASSLSGSGANVLTF.

This chain joins TRBV6-1 and TRBJ1-5, with TRBD1 matching over 8 bases. The CDR3 is 14 residues long. With 4 bases clipped from V and 7 bases from J, the junction kept 6 bases outside the gene matches. CDR1 is MNHNS and CDR2 is SASEGT in the germline V gene. The CDR3 bases are TGTGCCAGCAGTGTTCAGGACAGGGTGCAGCCCCAGCATTTT. Amino acid sequence: CASSVQDRVQPQHF.